These 23 T cell receptor beta chains originate from one sample sequenced in a study of cytomegalovirus exposure and HLA in healthy donors. With 60 Vbeta and 13 Jbeta primers, the PCR was carried out. This table comes from immunoSEQ multiplex PCR, and its TCRdb copy is limited to in-frame clones, with some not included. This repertoire shows some 110,000 clones, about 70% found once; its top ten account for around 0.79%. The sequenced sample consisted of PBMCs. Every receptor here comes from a woman in her 30s in good health and CMV-seronegative.

This clone turned up a few times. This chain uses TRBV29-1 with TRBJ1-1; D is possibly TRBD1 (5 bases). Per the germline V gene, CDR1 is SQVTM and CDR2 is ANQGSEA. Trimming took off 1 base at V and 1 base at J, with 7 bases between the two ends. There are 13 residues in the CDR3. The CDR3 DNA reads as TGCAGCGTTGAAGGTACAGGGAACACTGAAGCTTTCTTT. Translation gives CSVEGTGNTEAFF.

The V call is TRBV6-6, the J call TRBJ2-5; 8 nucleotides align to TRBD1. From germline, CDR1 is MNHNY and CDR2 SVGAGI (reference sequence). The CDR3 runs 15 residues. Trimming removed 4 bases from V and 3 bases from J; junction bases left unmatched: 7. The CDR3 DNA is TGTGCCAGCAGTTTACCGCAGGGGGCGGAAGAGACCCAGTACTTC. The encoded protein is CASSLPQGAEETQYF.

The V gene is TRBV4-1, the J gene TRBJ1-3, with 8 nucleotides matching TRBD1. Germline CDR1 is MGHRA and CDR2 is YSYEKL. The CDR3 covers 19 residues. The trim removed 0 bases at V and 0 bases at J, leaving 10 bases unmatched. CDR3 nucleotides: TGCGCCAGCAGCCAAGAGAAAACAGGGGGGGGGCTCTCTGGAAACACCATATATTTT. This sequence encodes CASSQEKTGGGLSGNTIYF.

In DNA form, the CDR3 reads TGTGCCAGCAGTTACTCGCCTAGCGGGGATTACGAGCAGTACTTC. Translation gives CASSYSPSGDYEQYF. The J gene is TRBJ2-7, the V gene TRBV6-5, with TRBD2 identical over 9 bases. This CDR3 has 15 residues. J lost 4 bases, V lost 0 bases, and 4 bases had no gene match. Germline V gives CDR1 MNHEY, CDR2 SVGAGI.

V and J are TRBV6-5 and TRBJ2-2, with no clear D. From germline, CDR1 is MNHEY and CDR2 SVGAGI. The CDR3 consists of 15 residues. V was cut by 6 bases and J by 8 bases, with 19 bases left in between. Here the CDR3 reads CASRPTERRTGELFF. For the CDR3, the DNA is TGTGCCAGCAGACCTACAGAGAGAAGAACGGGGGAGCTGTTTTTT.

The chain couples TRBV5-1 to TRBJ1-1; D possibly corresponds to TRBD1 (5 bases). Germline V gene lookup returns CDR1 SGHRS and CDR2 YFSETQ. This CDR3 is 13 amino acids long. The ends were cut back, 5 bases at V and 2 bases at J, with 10 bases in the middle. CDR3 DNA sequence: TGCGCCAGCAGACGGGACTTAAACACTGAAGCTTTCTTT. It codes for CASRRDLNTEAFF.

This clone was recorded once. The V call is TRBV29-1, the J call TRBJ1-2, with D perhaps TRBD1 (6 bases). Germline CDR1 reads SQVTM; CDR2 reads ANQGSEA. The CDR3 covers 14 residues. Trimming pared 2 bases from V and 1 base from J, leaving 11 bases between. CDR3 loop: CSVEPRDINYGYTF. As DNA, the CDR3 is TGCAGCGTTGAACCACGGGACATTAACTATGGCTACACCTTC. The entire variable domain, with the rest obtained from reference TRBV29-1 and TRBJ1-2, is as follows: SAVISQKPSRDICQRGTSLTIQCQVDSQVTMMFWYRQQPGQSLTLIATANQGSEATYESGFVIDKFPISRPNLTFSTLTVSNMSPEDSSIYLCSVEPRDINYGYTFGSGTRLTVV.

The gene calls are TRBV12-5 and TRBJ1-1; 9 positions agree with TRBD1. CDR1 and CDR2 (germline): LGHNT, FRNRAP. The CDR3 contains 20 residues. J was trimmed by 4 bases and V by 1 base; bases with no gene match: 19. The CDR3 reads CASGLAPLRTTRTGATEAFF. For the CDR3, the DNA is TGTGCTAGTGGTTTGGCTCCTCTACGGACGACCCGGACAGGGGCCACTGAAGCTTTCTTT.

There are a few counts of this clone. The rearrangement uses TRBV10-3 and TRBJ2-1; D might be TRBD2 (5 bases). The CDR3 loop spans 14 amino acids. The V gene lost 2 bases and the J gene lost 5 bases, with 10 bases spanning the gap. The germline V gene has CDR1 ENHRY and CDR2 SYGVKD. This CDR3 is CAISEEGRHNEQFF. The DNA for the CDR3 is TGTGCCATCAGTGAGGAGGGCCGTCACAATGAGCAGTTCTTC.

The CDR3 DNA reads TGTGCCAGCAGCTTAGTGACGGCAGGGATTCCTGAAGCTTTCTTT. The encoded protein is CASSLVTAGIPEAFF. The rearrangement joins TRBV11-2 to TRBJ1-1, with a possible D match to TRBD1 (5 bases). CDR3 size: 15 residues. The V end lost 1 base, the J end lost 6 bases, and 15 bases lay between the germline ends. Germline V CDR1 and CDR2: SGHAT, FQNNGV.

This clone was observed a single time. The chain recombines TRBV6-1 with TRBJ1-2, with D tentatively TRBD1 (6 bases). V was trimmed by 1 base and J by 4 bases, leaving 13 bases between them. Germline assignment: CDR1 MNHNS and CDR2 SASEGT. The CDR3 contains 15 residues. This chain's CDR3 is CASSEETRTVYGYTF. Here the CDR3 DNA reads TGTGCCAGCAGTGAAGAAACCCGGACAGTCTATGGCTACACCTTC.

The table lists this clone with a few counts. The chain carries TRBV7-9 and TRBJ1-1, with a tentative D call TRBD1 (5 bases). The CDR3 totals 15 residues. CDR1 and CDR2 (germline): SEHNR, FQNEAQ (reference sequence). The V gene lost 3 bases and the J gene lost 1 base, with 12 bases spanning the gap. In nucleotides, the CDR3 is TGTGCCAGCAGCTTTGCCCGACAGACGAACACTGAAGCTTTCTTT. This sequence encodes CASSFARQTNTEAFF.

The chain carries TRBV6-5 and TRBJ1-2, with TRBD1 identical over 7 bases. CDR1 is MNHEY and CDR2 is SVGAGI in the germline V gene. The CDR3 extends over 14 amino acids. The J segment lost 4 bases and the V segment lost 2 bases, leaving 4 bases of the junction unmatched. The CDR3 is CASSYIDRAYGYTF. For the CDR3, the DNA is TGTGCCAGCAGTTACATCGACAGGGCCTATGGCTACACCTTC.

The V and J genes are TRBV4-1 and TRBJ1-5; no clear D. The CDR3 is made up of 16 amino acids. Trimming took 0 bases from V and 9 from J, leaving 18 bases between them. CDR1 is MGHRA and CDR2 is YSYEKL in the germline V gene. The CDR3 DNA is TGCGCCAGCAGCCAAGATCAAGTCCAATGGAGAGGGCCCCAGCATTTT. As protein: CASSQDQVQWRGPQHF.

This sequence joins TRBV28 and TRBJ1-2, with D perhaps matching TRBD1 (5 bases). The CDR3 covers 12 residues. The germline V and J ends were trimmed by 6 bases and 5 bases, with 10 bases remaining between them. Germline V gene lookup returns CDR1 MDHEN and CDR2 SYDVKM. DNA of the CDR3: TGTGCCAGCAGACCAGGGTTGTATGGCTACACCTTC. Its protein is CASRPGLYGYTF.

The chain combines TRBV29-1 with TRBJ1-1, with D tentatively TRBD1 (5 bases). The CDR3 runs 12 residues. Germline V gene data show CDR1 as SQVTM and CDR2 as ANQGSEA. Trimming took 7 bases from V and 4 from J, leaving 13 bases between them. The CDR3 spells CSGCRESTEAFF. The DNA of the CDR3 is TGCAGCGGATGCAGGGAATCCACTGAAGCTTTCTTT.

The chain is built from TRBV5-1 and TRBJ1-2, with TRBD1 matching over 9 bases. With V trimmed by 3 bases and J by 7 bases, 7 bases remained unmatched. Germline V gives CDR1 SGHRS, CDR2 YFSETQ. This CDR3 contains 14 residues. Here the CDR3 DNA reads TGCGCCAGCAGCTGGAGGGACAGGGAAAGTGGCTACACCTTC. Its protein is CASSWRDRESGYTF.

This rearrangement joins TRBV10-3 to TRBJ2-7, with D possibly being TRBD1 (6 bases). Germline V gene sequence: CDR1 ENHRY, CDR2 SYGVKD. The CDR3 length is 15 residues. V lost 4 bases and J 5 bases, leaving 18 bases between the germline ends. CDR3 sequence reads: CAISGGRGGPDEQYF. The CDR3 nucleotides read TGTGCCATCAGTGGGGGACGAGGGGGTCCGGACGAGCAGTACTTC.

The chain carries TRBV18 and TRBJ1-1; the match to TRBD1 covers 7 bases. There are 13 residues in the CDR3. Germline V CDR1 and CDR2: KGHSH, LQKENI. V dropped 3 bases and J dropped 5; count of bases not matched to a gene: 3. CDR3 in amino acids: CASSPDRDTEAFF. For the CDR3, the DNA is TGTGCCAGCTCACCCGACAGGGATACTGAAGCTTTCTTT.

This chain links TRBV5-1 with TRBJ2-5; D possibly corresponds to TRBD2 (5 bases). Germline V gene data show CDR1 as SGHRS and CDR2 as YFSETQ. V dropped 6 bases and J dropped 5 bases, with 20 bases sitting between them. The CDR3 has 15 residues. CDR3 sequence: CASTLEPGMGETQYF. For the CDR3, the DNA is TGCGCCAGCACCCTTGAACCGGGAATGGGTGAGACCCAGTACTTC.

This sequence joins TRBV5-6 and TRBJ1-4; D remains ambiguous. Germline CDR1 and CDR2: SGHDT and YYEEEE. The CDR3 is made up of 14 amino acids. Between the trimmed V and J ends, which lost 6 bases and 6 bases, there was a span of 15 bases. The CDR3 loop is CASMILHGDEKLFF. The CDR3 DNA reads as TGTGCCAGCATGATTTTACACGGGGATGAAAAACTGTTTTTT. Based on the CDR3 plus reference TRBV5-6 and TRBJ1-4, the full variable domain is DAGVTQSPTHLIKTRGQQVTLRCSPKSGHDTVSWYQQALGQGPQFIFQYYEEEERQRGNFPDRFSGHQFPNYSSELNVNALLLGDSALYLCASMILHGDEKLFFGSGTQLSVL.

This rearrangement joins TRBV2 to TRBJ1-2, with 7 bases identical to TRBD1. This CDR3 region has 15 residues. CDR1 and CDR2 from the germline V gene are SNHLY and FYNNEI. Trimming cost V 1 base and J 5 bases; bases outside gene matches: 7. Here the CDR3 DNA reads TGTGCCAGCAGTGAAGGGAAGGGACAGAAATATGGCTACACCTTC. Amino acids: CASSEGKGQKYGYTF.

The chain couples TRBV7-2 to TRBJ1-2; D not certain. Germline assignment: CDR1 SGHTA and CDR2 FQGNSA. The ends were cut back, 5 bases at V and 7 bases at J, with 17 bases in the middle. This CDR3 comprises 14 residues. The CDR3 loop reads CASSRGWGEGGYTF. CDR3 in DNA: TGTGCCAGCAGCCGAGGTTGGGGAGAGGGTGGCTACACCTTC.